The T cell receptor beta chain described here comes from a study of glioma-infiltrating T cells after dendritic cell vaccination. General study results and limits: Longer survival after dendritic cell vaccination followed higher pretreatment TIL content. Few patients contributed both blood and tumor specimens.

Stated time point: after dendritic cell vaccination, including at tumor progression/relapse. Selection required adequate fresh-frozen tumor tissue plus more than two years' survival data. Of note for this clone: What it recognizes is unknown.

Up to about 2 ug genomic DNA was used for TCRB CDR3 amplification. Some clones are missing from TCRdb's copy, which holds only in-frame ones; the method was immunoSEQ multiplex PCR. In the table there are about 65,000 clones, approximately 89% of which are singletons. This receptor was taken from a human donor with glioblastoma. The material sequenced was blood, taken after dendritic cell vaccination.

Written as DNA, the CDR3 is TGTGCCAGCAGGATGGGGCAGGGGGTCACCGGGGAGCTGTTTTTT. Translation gives CASRMGQGVTGELFF. The rearrangement uses TRBV2 and TRBJ2-2; 7 nucleotides match TRBD1. The CDR3 is 15 residues long. The junction had 8 bases not matched to a gene; V was cut back by 6 bases and J by 4 bases. Germline CDR1 reads SNHLY; CDR2 reads FYNNEI.